This TCR beta chain stems from a study of cytomegalovirus exposure and HLA in healthy donors. PCR used 60 Vbeta primers and 13 Jbeta primers. Produced via immunoSEQ multiplex PCR; TCRdb's table is partial and in-frame only. The table shows 90,000 to 110,000 clones, with 76% occurring only once. Points on this clone: Antigen: not known.

Findings and limits, study-wide: Cytomegalovirus association was assigned to under 200 TCR beta chains. The authors reported that TCR beta sequences could predict HLA-A and HLA-B alleles. These predictions were accurate for most subjects in the first cohort. Presence/absence analyses took donor sequencing depth as roughly uniform.

Germline CDR1 reads SEHNR; CDR2 reads FQNEAQ (reference sequence). This CDR3 has 16 residues. V gave up 5 bases and J gave up 5 bases, with 21 bases separating them. The receptor was isolated from a man in his forties in good health and CMV-seropositive. Input material: PBMCs. The chain employs TRBV7-9 and TRBJ1-2; tentative D call: TRBD1 (5 bases). CDR3 sequence reads: CASSPGAPKTFYGYTF. The CDR3, as DNA: TGTGCCAGCAGCCCTGGGGCCCCTAAAACGTTTTATGGCTACACCTTC.